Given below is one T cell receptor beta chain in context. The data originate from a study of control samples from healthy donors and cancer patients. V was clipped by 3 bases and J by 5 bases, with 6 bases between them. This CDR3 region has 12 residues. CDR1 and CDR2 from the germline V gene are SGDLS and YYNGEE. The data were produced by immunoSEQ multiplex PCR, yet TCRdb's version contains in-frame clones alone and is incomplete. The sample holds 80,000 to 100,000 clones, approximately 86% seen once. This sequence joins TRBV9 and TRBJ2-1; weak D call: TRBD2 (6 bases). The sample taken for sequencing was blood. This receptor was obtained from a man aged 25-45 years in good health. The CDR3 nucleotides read TGTGCCAGCAGCGGCGGGAACAATGAGCAGTTCTTC. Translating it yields CASSGGNNEQFF.